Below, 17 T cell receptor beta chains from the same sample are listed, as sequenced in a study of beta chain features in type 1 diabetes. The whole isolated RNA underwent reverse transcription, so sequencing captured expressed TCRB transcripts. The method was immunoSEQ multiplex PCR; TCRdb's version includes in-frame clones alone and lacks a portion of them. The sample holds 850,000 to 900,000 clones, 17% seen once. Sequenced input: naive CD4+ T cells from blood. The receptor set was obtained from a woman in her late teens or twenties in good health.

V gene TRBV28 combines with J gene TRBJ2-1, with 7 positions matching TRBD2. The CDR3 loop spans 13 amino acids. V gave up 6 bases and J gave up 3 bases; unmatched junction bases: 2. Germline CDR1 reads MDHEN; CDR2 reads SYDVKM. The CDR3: CASSGGGYNEQFF. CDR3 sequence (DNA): TGTGCCAGCAGCGGCGGGGGCTACAATGAGCAGTTCTTC.

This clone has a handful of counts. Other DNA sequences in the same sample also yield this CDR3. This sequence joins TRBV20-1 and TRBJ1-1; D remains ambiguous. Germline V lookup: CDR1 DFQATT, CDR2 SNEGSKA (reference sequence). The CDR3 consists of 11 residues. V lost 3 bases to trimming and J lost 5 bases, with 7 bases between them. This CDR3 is CSASRGTEAFF. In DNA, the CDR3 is TGCAGTGCTAGCCGAGGGACTGAAGCTTTCTTT.

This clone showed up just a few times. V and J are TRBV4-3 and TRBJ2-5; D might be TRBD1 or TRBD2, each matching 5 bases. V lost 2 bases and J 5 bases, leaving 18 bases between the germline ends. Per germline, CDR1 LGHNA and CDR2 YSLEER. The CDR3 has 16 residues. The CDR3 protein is CASSQNAGAPWETQYF. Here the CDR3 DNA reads TGCGCCAGCAGCCAAAACGCCGGGGCCCCGTGGGAGACCCAGTACTTC.

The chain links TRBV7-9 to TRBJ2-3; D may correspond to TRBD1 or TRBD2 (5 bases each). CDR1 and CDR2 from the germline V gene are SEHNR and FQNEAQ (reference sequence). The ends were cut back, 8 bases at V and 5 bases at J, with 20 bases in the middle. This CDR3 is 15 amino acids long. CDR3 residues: CASSAGTVAIDTQYF. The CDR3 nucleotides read TGTGCCAGCTCCGCCGGGACCGTGGCCATAGATACGCAGTATTTT.

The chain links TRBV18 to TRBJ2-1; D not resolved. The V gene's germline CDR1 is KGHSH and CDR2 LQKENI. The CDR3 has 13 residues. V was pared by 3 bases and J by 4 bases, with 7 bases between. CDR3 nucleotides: TGTGCCAGCTCACCGGCTATTTACAATGAGCAGTTCTTC. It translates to CASSPAIYNEQFF.

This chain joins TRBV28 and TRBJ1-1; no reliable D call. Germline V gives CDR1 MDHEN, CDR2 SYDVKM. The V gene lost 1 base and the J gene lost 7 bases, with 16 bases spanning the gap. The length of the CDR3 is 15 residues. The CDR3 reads CASSLFLRAPFEAFF. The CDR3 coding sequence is TGTGCCAGCAGTTTATTTCTTCGGGCTCCATTTGAAGCTTTCTTT.

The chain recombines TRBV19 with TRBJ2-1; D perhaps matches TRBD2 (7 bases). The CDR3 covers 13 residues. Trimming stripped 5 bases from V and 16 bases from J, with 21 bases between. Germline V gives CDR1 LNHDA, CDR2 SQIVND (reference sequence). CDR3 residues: CASSSRGRGAVFF. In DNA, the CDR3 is TGTGCCAGTAGTTCCAGGGGTCGGGGGGCTGTTTTCTTC.

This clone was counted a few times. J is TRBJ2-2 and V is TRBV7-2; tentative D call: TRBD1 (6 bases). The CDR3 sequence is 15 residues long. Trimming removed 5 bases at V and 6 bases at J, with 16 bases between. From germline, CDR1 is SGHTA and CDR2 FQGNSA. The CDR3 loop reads CASSVLTQGPGELFF. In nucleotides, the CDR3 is TGTGCCAGCAGCGTACTCACACAGGGACCCGGGGAGCTGTTTTTT.

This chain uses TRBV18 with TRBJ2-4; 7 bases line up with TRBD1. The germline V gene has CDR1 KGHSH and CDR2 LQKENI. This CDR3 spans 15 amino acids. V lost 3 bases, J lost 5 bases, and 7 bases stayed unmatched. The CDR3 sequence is CASSPRTGVQNIQYF. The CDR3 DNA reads TGTGCCAGCTCACCCCGAACAGGGGTACAAAACATTCAGTACTTC. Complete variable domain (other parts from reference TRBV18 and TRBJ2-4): NAGVMQNPRHLVRRRGQEARLRCSPMKGHSHVYWYRQLPEEGLKFMVYLQKENIIDESGMPKERFSAEFPKEGPSILRIQQVVRGDSAAYFCASSPRTGVQNIQYFGAGTRLSVL.

The CDR3 bases are TGTGCCAGCACCCTCGGCCCGGGACAGGGGGGCAATGAGCAGTTCTTC. This codes for CASTLGPGQGGNEQFF. The gene calls are TRBV6-6 and TRBJ2-1; 11 nucleotides match TRBD1. The germline gives CDR1 MNHNY, CDR2 SVGAGI (reference sequence). The CDR3 is made up of 16 amino acids. With 7 bases clipped from V and 6 bases from J, the junction kept 11 bases outside the gene matches.

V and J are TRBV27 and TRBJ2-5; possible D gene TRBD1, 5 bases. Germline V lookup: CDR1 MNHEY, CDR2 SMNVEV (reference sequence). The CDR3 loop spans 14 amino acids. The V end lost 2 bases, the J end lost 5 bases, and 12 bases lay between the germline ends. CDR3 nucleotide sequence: TGTGCCAGCAGTTTAGGGTGGGGCCGGGAGACCCAGTACTTC. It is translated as CASSLGWGRETQYF.

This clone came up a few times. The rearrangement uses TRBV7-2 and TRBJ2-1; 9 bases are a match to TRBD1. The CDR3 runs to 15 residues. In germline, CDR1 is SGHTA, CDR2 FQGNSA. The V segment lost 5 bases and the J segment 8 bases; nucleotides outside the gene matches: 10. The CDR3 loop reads CASSHTGTGTYEQFF. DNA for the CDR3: TGTGCCAGCAGCCATACCGGGACAGGGACGTATGAGCAGTTCTTC.

The CDR3 reads CASSLREGDTQYF. CDR3 coding DNA: TGCGCCAGCAGCTTGCGGGAGGGAGATACGCAGTATTTT. The chain combines TRBV5-1 with TRBJ2-3; TRBD2 aligns across 8 bases. In germline, CDR1 is SGHRS, CDR2 YFSETQ. The CDR3 covers 13 residues. J was trimmed by 5 bases and V by 1 base; bases with no gene match: 0.

CDR3 nucleotides: TGTGCCAGCAGACAGGGGCAATTGGGCGGCTACACCTTC. It specifies CASRQGQLGGYTF. V is TRBV6-5 and J is TRBJ1-2, with TRBD1 identical over 7 bases. V shed 6 bases, J shed 8 bases, and the junction held 9 bases outside the gene matches. Per the germline V gene, CDR1 is MNHEY and CDR2 is SVGAGI. CDR3 length: 13 amino acids.

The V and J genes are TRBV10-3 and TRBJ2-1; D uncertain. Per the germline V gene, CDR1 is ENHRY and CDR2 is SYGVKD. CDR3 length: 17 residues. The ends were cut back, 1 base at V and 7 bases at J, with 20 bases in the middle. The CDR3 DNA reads TGTGCCATCAGTGAGTTTGGTAGTTACAGCCCCAGAAATGAGCAGTTCTTC. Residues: CAISEFGSYSPRNEQFF.

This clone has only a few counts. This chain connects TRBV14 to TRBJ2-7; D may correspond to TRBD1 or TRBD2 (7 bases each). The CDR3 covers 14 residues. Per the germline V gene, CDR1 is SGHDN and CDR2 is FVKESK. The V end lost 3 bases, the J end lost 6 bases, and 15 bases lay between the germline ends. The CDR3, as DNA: TGTGCCAGCAGCCATATCAGGGGGGGAGGCGAGCAGTACTTC. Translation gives CASSHIRGGGEQYF.

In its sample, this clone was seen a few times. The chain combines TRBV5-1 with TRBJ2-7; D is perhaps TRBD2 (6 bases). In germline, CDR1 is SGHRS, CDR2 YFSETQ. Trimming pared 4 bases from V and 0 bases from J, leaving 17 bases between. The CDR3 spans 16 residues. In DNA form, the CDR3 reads TGCGCCAGCAGCCCGCGTCTCGGGGGTTTCTCCTACGAGCAGTACTTC. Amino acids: CASSPRLGGFSYEQYF.